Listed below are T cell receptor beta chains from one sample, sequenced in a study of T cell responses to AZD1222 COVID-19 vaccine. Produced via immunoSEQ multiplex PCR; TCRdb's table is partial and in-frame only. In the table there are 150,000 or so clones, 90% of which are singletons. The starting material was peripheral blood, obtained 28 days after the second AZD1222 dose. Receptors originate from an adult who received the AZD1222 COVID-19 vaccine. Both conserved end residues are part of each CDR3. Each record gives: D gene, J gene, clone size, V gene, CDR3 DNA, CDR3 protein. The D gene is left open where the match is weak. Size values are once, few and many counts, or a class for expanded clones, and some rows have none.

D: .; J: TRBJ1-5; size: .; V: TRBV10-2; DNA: TGCGCCAGCAGTGAAGGACAGCCCCAGCATTTT; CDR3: CASSEGQPQHF
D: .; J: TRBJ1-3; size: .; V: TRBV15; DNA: TGTGCCACCACGGACGGGGGCTGGAACACCATATATTTT; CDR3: CATTDGGWNTIYF
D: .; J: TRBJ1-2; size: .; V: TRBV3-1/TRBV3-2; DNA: TGTGCCAGCAGCCAAGAATTAGGCAATGCAGGCTACACCTTC; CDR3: CASSQELGNAGYTF
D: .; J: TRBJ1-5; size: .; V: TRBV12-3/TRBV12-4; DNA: TGTGCCAGCAGTTTAGCAGGCCAACCCCAGCATTTT; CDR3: CASSLAGQPQHF
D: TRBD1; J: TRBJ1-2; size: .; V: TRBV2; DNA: TGTGCCAGCACCCGGGACAGAGCTCTTGGGGACACCTTC; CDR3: CASTRDRALGDTF
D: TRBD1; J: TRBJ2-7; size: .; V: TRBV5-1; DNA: TGCGCCAGCAGCCCTACCGGGACAGACTACGAGCAGTACTTC; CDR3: CASSPTGTDYEQYF
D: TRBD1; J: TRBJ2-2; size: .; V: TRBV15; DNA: TGTGCCACCAGCAGAGATCTGGGACGGGACAGGAAGAGCGGCGCGAACACCGGGGAGCTGTTTTTT; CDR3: CATSRDLGRDRKSGANTGELFF
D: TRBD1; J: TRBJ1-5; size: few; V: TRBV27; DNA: TGTGCCAGCAGTTTGGGACAGGGGAATCAGCCCCAGCATTTT; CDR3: CASSLGQGNQPQHF
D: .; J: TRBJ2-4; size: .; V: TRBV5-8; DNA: TGTGCCAGCAGCTTGAGAACCCTAGCCAAAAACATTCAGTACTTC; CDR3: CASSLRTLAKNIQYF
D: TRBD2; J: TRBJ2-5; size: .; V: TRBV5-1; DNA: TGCGCCAGCAGCTTGGTGGCTAGCGGGATGGAGACCCAGTACTTC; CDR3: CASSLVASGMETQYF
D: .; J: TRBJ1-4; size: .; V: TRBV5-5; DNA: TGTGCCAGCAGCTTAGGACAGTTAGATGAAAAACTGTTTTTT; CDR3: CASSLGQLDEKLFF
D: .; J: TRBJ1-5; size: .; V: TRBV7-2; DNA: TGTGCCAGCATCCCCGGGGGGGGAGGCAATCAGCCCCAGCATTTT; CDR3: CASIPGGGGNQPQHF
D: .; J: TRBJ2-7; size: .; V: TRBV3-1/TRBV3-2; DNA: TGTGCCAGCAGCCGACGACTCGCGGGCGCGAGAGATGTCGAGCAGTACTTC; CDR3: CASSRRLAGARDVEQYF
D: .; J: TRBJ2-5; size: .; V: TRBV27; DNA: TGTGCCAGCAGTCGACAGTTCCAAGAGACCCAGTACTTC; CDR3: CASSRQFQETQYF
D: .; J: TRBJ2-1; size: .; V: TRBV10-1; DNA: TGCGCCAGCCTCGGGAGCCAATACAATGAGCAGTTCTTC; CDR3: CASLGSQYNEQFF
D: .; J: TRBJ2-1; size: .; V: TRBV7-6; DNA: TGTGCCAGCAGCTTAGTGGAGGGCTGGTCCTACAATGAGCAGTTCTTC; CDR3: CASSLVEGWSYNEQFF
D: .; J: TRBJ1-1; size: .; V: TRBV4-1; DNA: TGCGCCAGCAGCCAGGTGGACAGCACTGAAGCTTTCTTT; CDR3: CASSQVDSTEAFF
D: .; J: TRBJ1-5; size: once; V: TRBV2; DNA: TGTGCCAGCAGTGAAGCGCTATTACTTGGTCAGCCCCAGCATTTT; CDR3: CASSEALLLGQPQHF
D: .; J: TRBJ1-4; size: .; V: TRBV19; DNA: TGTGCCGCCGCCAGTCCAGGTTCTTCTGAAAAACTGTTTTTT; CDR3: CAAASPGSSEKLFF
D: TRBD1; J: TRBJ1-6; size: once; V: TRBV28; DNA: TGTGCCAGCAGTTACGGACAGGGAGGCTCACCCCTCCACTTT; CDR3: CASSYGQGGSPLHF
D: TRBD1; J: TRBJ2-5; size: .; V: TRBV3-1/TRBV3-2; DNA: TGTGCCAGCAGCCAAGTAAAGACAGGGGGCGGTGAGACCCAGTACTTC; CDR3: CASSQVKTGGGETQYF
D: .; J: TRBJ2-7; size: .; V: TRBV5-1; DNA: TGCGCCAGCAGCAATTGGGCCCAGGGAAACGAGCAGTACTTC; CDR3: CASSNWAQGNEQYF
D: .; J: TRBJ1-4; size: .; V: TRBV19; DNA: TGTGCCAGTAGTATCCGTGAGGGGAGTGACGAAAAACTGTTTTTT; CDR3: CASSIREGSDEKLFF
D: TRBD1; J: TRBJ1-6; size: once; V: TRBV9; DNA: TGTGCCAGCAGCGTAGGCAGGGGGCCTAGTAATAATTCACCCCTCCACTTT; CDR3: CASSVGRGPSNNSPLHF
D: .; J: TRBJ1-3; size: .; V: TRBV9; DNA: TGTGCCAGCAGCGTATCTCGGGAGGCTCTCTCTGGAAACACCATATATTTT; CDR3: CASSVSREALSGNTIYF
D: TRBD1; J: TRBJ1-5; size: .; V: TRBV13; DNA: TGTGCCAGCAGCTTGTCTGGGACAGGGCATCAGCCCCAGCATTTT; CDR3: CASSLSGTGHQPQHF
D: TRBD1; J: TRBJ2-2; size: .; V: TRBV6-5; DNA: TGTGCCAGCAGTTACCAGGACAGGACTCACACCGGGGAGCTGTTTTTT; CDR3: CASSYQDRTHTGELFF
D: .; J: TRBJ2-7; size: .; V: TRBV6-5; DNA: TGTGCCAGCAGTTACGGGACCCCCCTTAGGGAGCAGTACTTC; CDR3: CASSYGTPLREQYF
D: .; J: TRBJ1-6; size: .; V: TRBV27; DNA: TGTGCCAGCAGTCGAACAGAGTATAATTCACCCCTCCACTTT; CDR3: CASSRTEYNSPLHF
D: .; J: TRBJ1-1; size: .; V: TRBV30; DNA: TGTGCCTGGGCCTGGAGTCATTGGACTGAAGCTTTCTTT; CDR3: CAWAWSHWTEAFF
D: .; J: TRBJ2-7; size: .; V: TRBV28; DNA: TGTGCCAGCAGTTTACGCGGTTACGAGCAGTACTTC; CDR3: CASSLRGYEQYF